This is a list of T cell receptor beta chains from one sample in a study of monozygotic twins with inflammatory bowel disease. TCRdb reprocessed the 5' RACE reads and keeps a single row for each CDR3 protein, giving no DNA. This sample's table reports a few hundred thousand distinct CDR3 sequences. Material for sequencing was blood. These receptors were obtained from a human donor with ulcerative colitis or Crohn's disease, or a healthy co-twin of an affected twin (not recorded which). Both conserved end residues are part of each CDR3.

j_gene: TRBJ2-3; v_gene: TRBV16; CDR3aa: CASTRTKAPDTQYF
j_gene: TRBJ1-1; v_gene: TRBV11-1; CDR3aa: CASSLYGGADGLSTEAFF
j_gene: TRBJ2-3; v_gene: TRBV4-3; CDR3aa: CASSHAGATDTQYF
j_gene: TRBJ2-1; v_gene: TRBV30; CDR3aa: CAWGDLAGVYFF
j_gene: TRBJ1-2; v_gene: TRBV29-1; CDR3aa: CSAPNQGTYGYTF
j_gene: TRBJ1-4; v_gene: TRBV27; CDR3aa: CASSVRTNEKLFF
j_gene: TRBJ2-5; v_gene: TRBV11-2; CDR3aa: CASSSPAAGGETQYF
j_gene: TRBJ1-1; v_gene: TRBV6-2/TRBV6-3; CDR3aa: CASSYSWGRDPEAFF
j_gene: TRBJ2-3; v_gene: TRBV7-2; CDR3aa: CASRTGRTDTQYF
j_gene: TRBJ2-1; v_gene: TRBV20-1; CDR3aa: CSARISSGNNEQFF
j_gene: TRBJ1-2; v_gene: TRBV7-6; CDR3aa: CASSSGLAGGYGYTF
j_gene: TRBJ1-1; v_gene: TRBV7-9; CDR3aa: CASSKLGQGRTEAFF
j_gene: TRBJ2-1; v_gene: TRBV9; CDR3aa: CASSESGSSYNEQFF
j_gene: TRBJ2-5; v_gene: TRBV20-1; CDR3aa: CSARPIEVEETQYF
j_gene: TRBJ2-3; v_gene: TRBV20-1; CDR3aa: CSARVASGKSDTQYF
j_gene: TRBJ2-1; v_gene: TRBV20-1; CDR3aa: CSGSGGPHNEQFF
j_gene: TRBJ1-1; v_gene: TRBV5-1; CDR3aa: CASGGDVNTEAFF
j_gene: TRBJ2-1; v_gene: TRBV28; CDR3aa: CASIERRLASDEQFF
j_gene: TRBJ2-3; v_gene: TRBV3-1; CDR3aa: CASSPLLSTDTQYF
j_gene: TRBJ2-7; v_gene: TRBV18; CDR3aa: CASSPEGYEQYF
j_gene: TRBJ2-1; v_gene: TRBV11-3; CDR3aa: CASSFDAGGYNEQFF
j_gene: TRBJ2-7; v_gene: TRBV6-2/TRBV6-3; CDR3aa: CASSSLRLAGGPSYEQYF
j_gene: TRBJ2-3; v_gene: TRBV20-1; CDR3aa: CSAPLHADTQYF
j_gene: TRBJ2-1; v_gene: TRBV7-2; CDR3aa: CASSRTSGHYNEQFF
j_gene: TRBJ2-7; v_gene: TRBV5-1; CDR3aa: CASSQDNYEQYF
j_gene: TRBJ2-1; v_gene: TRBV10-3; CDR3aa: CAISEVGYEQFF
j_gene: TRBJ1-4; v_gene: TRBV5-1; CDR3aa: CASSSNLQGAGEKLFF
j_gene: TRBJ1-5; v_gene: TRBV20-1; CDR3aa: CSASRDRPNQPQHF
j_gene: TRBJ2-3; v_gene: TRBV10-3; CDR3aa: CAISQLAERDTQYF
j_gene: TRBJ1-5; v_gene: TRBV5-1; CDR3aa: CASSPRDRPQPQHF
j_gene: TRBJ2-7; v_gene: TRBV7-9; CDR3aa: CASSQEGLAGNEQYF
j_gene: TRBJ2-4; v_gene: TRBV27; CDR3aa: CASSPRSGGIAKNIQYF
j_gene: TRBJ2-7; v_gene: TRBV4-3; CDR3aa: CASSQVTGSYEQYF
j_gene: TRBJ2-7; v_gene: TRBV20-1; CDR3aa: CSASRLAGDSYEQYF
j_gene: TRBJ2-1; v_gene: TRBV20-1; CDR3aa: CSAGGLAAYNEQFF
j_gene: TRBJ1-6; v_gene: TRBV6-4; CDR3aa: CASSVTGEDSPLHF
j_gene: TRBJ1-5; v_gene: TRBV6-2/TRBV6-3; CDR3aa: CASSQGSPQHF
j_gene: TRBJ2-7; v_gene: TRBV28; CDR3aa: CASSSGWTGGVYEQYF
j_gene: TRBJ1-2; v_gene: TRBV20-1; CDR3aa: CSAGTENYYGYTF
j_gene: TRBJ2-7; v_gene: TRBV11-1; CDR3aa: CASSSSGSGYEQYF
j_gene: TRBJ1-2; v_gene: TRBV9; CDR3aa: CASSLSSYGYTF
j_gene: TRBJ2-4; v_gene: TRBV14; CDR3aa: CASSQGGRAAKYF
j_gene: TRBJ2-7; v_gene: TRBV30; CDR3aa: CAWSMRLGFNSHEQYF
j_gene: TRBJ2-7; v_gene: TRBV12-3/TRBV12-4; CDR3aa: CASVQGGRWGEQYF
j_gene: TRBJ1-5; v_gene: TRBV12-3/TRBV12-4; CDR3aa: CASSTGIPGQPQHF
j_gene: TRBJ1-6; v_gene: TRBV19; CDR3aa: CASSIPGQGIQSLHF
j_gene: TRBJ2-7; v_gene: TRBV3-1; CDR3aa: CASSHFPILAGGRGFEQYF